A selection of T cell receptor beta chains follows, all from one sample in a study of T cell repertoires in cytomegalovirus infection. TCRdb itself ran the reads through MiXCR, one entry per CDR3 protein. The sample holds just under 300,000 distinct CDR3 sequences, around 10% seen once. The sequenced sample was PBMCs. These receptors all stem from a human donor in good health (CMV status not recorded). Some clones in this sample may be carry-over from other donors' samples. The CDR3 runs from the conserved cysteine through the conserved F or W. A D gene is named only where the DNA matches it firmly. Expanded clones get a size class; other rows say once, few or many, or leave the size out.

j_gene: TRBJ1-1
v_gene: TRBV9
abundance: many
d_gene: -
CDR3nt: TGTGCCAGCAGCGTAGCGGGGCTGAACACTGAAGCTTTCTTT
CDR3aa: CASSVAGLNTEAFF

j_gene: TRBJ2-7
v_gene: TRBV5-4
abundance: many
d_gene: TRBD2
CDR3nt: TGTGCCAGCAGCTTTGGGGAGGGTAACTACGAGCAGTACTTC
CDR3aa: CASSFGEGNYEQYF

j_gene: TRBJ2-7
v_gene: TRBV7-2
abundance: many
d_gene: TRBD1
CDR3nt: TGTGCCAGCAGCCAGGGACAGGGGGCGCGTTACGAGCAGTACTTC
CDR3aa: CASSQGQGARYEQYF

j_gene: TRBJ2-6
v_gene: TRBV3-1
abundance: -
d_gene: TRBD1
CDR3nt: TGTGCCAGCAGTGTTGGGACAGCATACTCTGGGGCCAACGTCCTGACTTTC
CDR3aa: CASSVGTAYSGANVLTF

j_gene: TRBJ2-1
v_gene: TRBV4-1
abundance: many
d_gene: TRBD2
CDR3nt: TGCGCCAGCAGCCAAGATTGGGCTAGCGGGGGCCACTCCACACAGTTCTTC
CDR3aa: CASSQDWASGGHSTQFF

j_gene: TRBJ1-1
v_gene: TRBV27
abundance: many
d_gene: -
CDR3nt: TGTGCCAGCAGTTTGAATACACCGGCTTGGCAAACAGATCAACGGGCTCCGAACACTGAAGCTTTCTTT
CDR3aa: CASSLNTPAWQTDQRAPNTEAFF

j_gene: TRBJ2-7
v_gene: TRBV5-1
abundance: many
d_gene: -
CDR3nt: TGCGCCAGCAGACGAGGGGCGAACTACGAGCAGTACTTC
CDR3aa: CASRRGANYEQYF

j_gene: TRBJ2-5
v_gene: TRBV7-2
abundance: many
d_gene: TRBD2
CDR3nt: TGTGCCAGCAGCTTCCTAGCGGGGACGTGGGGGGAGACCCAGTACTTC
CDR3aa: CASSFLAGTWGETQYF

j_gene: TRBJ1-5
v_gene: TRBV5-5
abundance: -
d_gene: -
CDR3nt: TGTGCCAGCAGCTTGGGGCTGTCTTATCAGCCCCAGCATTTT
CDR3aa: CASSLGLSYQPQHF

j_gene: TRBJ2-1
v_gene: TRBV12-3/TRBV12-4
abundance: few
d_gene: TRBD2
CDR3nt: TGTGCCAGCAGTTTAACTAGCGGGGCGGTCACTGAGCAGTTCTTC
CDR3aa: CASSLTSGAVTEQFF

j_gene: TRBJ2-3
v_gene: TRBV29-1
abundance: many
d_gene: -
CDR3nt: TGCAGCGTTGAAGGGGGCCTGGGGCGAACAGATACGCAGTATTTT
CDR3aa: CSVEGGLGRTDTQYF

j_gene: TRBJ1-5
v_gene: TRBV6-2/TRBV6-3
abundance: many
d_gene: -
CDR3nt: TGTGCCAGCAGTTCGGACAGACCTCAGCCCCAGCATTTT
CDR3aa: CASSSDRPQPQHF

j_gene: TRBJ2-3
v_gene: TRBV10-3
abundance: many
d_gene: -
CDR3nt: TGTGCCATCAGTGAAGGATTCACTCCGAAAAGCACAGATACGCAGTATTTT
CDR3aa: CAISEGFTPKSTDTQYF

j_gene: TRBJ2-1
v_gene: TRBV7-9
abundance: -
d_gene: -
CDR3nt: TGTGCCAGCACCCAGTCAGACAATGAGCAGTTCTTC
CDR3aa: CASTQSDNEQFF

j_gene: TRBJ1-6
v_gene: TRBV9
abundance: many
d_gene: -
CDR3nt: TGTGCCAGCAGCGTAGGTTGGGTTACCTCACCCCTCCACTTT
CDR3aa: CASSVGWVTSPLHF

j_gene: TRBJ2-5
v_gene: TRBV20-1
abundance: many
d_gene: -
CDR3nt: TGCAGTGCCCCGAAGGGGGGCGGGAGAGAAGAGACCCAGTACTTC
CDR3aa: CSAPKGGGREETQYF

j_gene: TRBJ1-2
v_gene: TRBV7-9
abundance: few
d_gene: TRBD1
CDR3nt: TGTGCCAGCAGCAAAGACAGGGGACCGCTGGATGGCTACACCTTC
CDR3aa: CASSKDRGPLDGYTF

j_gene: TRBJ2-2
v_gene: TRBV5-5
abundance: few
d_gene: -
CDR3nt: TGTGCCAGCAGCTCCTACGGCCAGGGATCCGGGGAGCTGTTTTTT
CDR3aa: CASSSYGQGSGELFF

j_gene: TRBJ1-1
v_gene: TRBV20-1
abundance: few
d_gene: -
CDR3nt: TGCAGTGCTAGTCGAATTAACACTGAAGCTTTCTTT
CDR3aa: CSASRINTEAFF

j_gene: TRBJ2-2
v_gene: TRBV7-9
abundance: many
d_gene: TRBD2
CDR3nt: TGTGCCAGCAGCTTAATCGAGCGGGGAACCGGGGAGCTGTTTTTT
CDR3aa: CASSLIERGTGELFF

j_gene: TRBJ1-1
v_gene: TRBV25-1
abundance: many
d_gene: -
CDR3nt: TGTGCCAGCAGTGTCGCGACGGAAGCTTTCTTT
CDR3aa: CASSVATEAFF

j_gene: TRBJ1-6
v_gene: TRBV4-2
abundance: many
d_gene: -
CDR3nt: TGTGCCAGCAGCCGAATAGCGACAGGAAAACATTCACCCCTCCACTTT
CDR3aa: CASSRIATGKHSPLHF

j_gene: TRBJ1-1
v_gene: TRBV28
abundance: few
d_gene: -
CDR3nt: TGTGCCAGCAGCCCCTTAAAATTGCGGACTGAAGCTTTCTTT
CDR3aa: CASSPLKLRTEAFF

j_gene: TRBJ2-7
v_gene: TRBV20-1
abundance: -
d_gene: -
CDR3nt: TGCAGTGCTAACGGGGGAGGCTCCTACGAGCAGTACTTC
CDR3aa: CSANGGGSYEQYF

j_gene: TRBJ1-5
v_gene: TRBV7-8
abundance: many
d_gene: -
CDR3nt: TGTGCCAGCAGCCCTCGTGTCTGGATTGGAGGCAATCAGCCCCAGCATTTT
CDR3aa: CASSPRVWIGGNQPQHF

j_gene: TRBJ1-5
v_gene: TRBV6-5
abundance: many
d_gene: TRBD1
CDR3nt: TGTGCCAGCAGCCGAGACAGGGTTGGTCAGCCCCAGCATTTT
CDR3aa: CASSRDRVGQPQHF

j_gene: TRBJ1-1
v_gene: TRBV20-1
abundance: -
d_gene: TRBD1
CDR3nt: TGCAGTGCTAGATCCGGGACAGGGAGGACTGAAGCTTTCTTT
CDR3aa: CSARSGTGRTEAFF